These 15 T cell receptor beta chains were sequenced from one sample in a study of regulatory T cells in long-lasting Graves disease (dated by TCRdb to the early 2020s). Libraries came from multiplex PCR. The instrument given in TCRdb is Illumina HiSeq 4000. TCR beta libraries were built with iRepertoire HTBI primers and Arm-PCR amplification of CDR3 regions. The public reads were reanalyzed by TCRdb: fastp trimming at Q25, MiXCR alignment, in-frame beta chains only. Rows are combined by CDR3 protein, so each entry shows the most common genes and DNA. Here the sample has 200,000 to 300,000 distinct CDR3 sequences; over 20% occur a single time. The ten biggest clones cover around 13% of the sample. What the time point label conveys for this sample: newly diagnosed GD, antithyroid drugs for less than 3 months. For both TCR sequencing and RNA sequencing, RNA was extracted from PBMCs in TRIzol. The sample here was peripheral blood mononuclear cells (PBMCs), taken at new diagnosis, from a patient treated with antithyroid drugs. Receptors were obtained from a female donor with Graves disease.

As to this clonotype: A far larger clone is one nucleotide away, so this likely arose from a read error. This chain connects TRBV7-2 to TRBJ2-5; 13 bases align to TRBD2. The CDR3 consists of 16 residues. Germline CDR1 and CDR2: SGHTA and FQGNSA. The CDR3 DNA reads as TGTGTCAGCAGCCGCGGGACTAGCGGGGAAAGGGAGACCCAGTACTTC. Its protein is CVSSRGTSGERETQYF.

CDR3 bases: TGCGCCAGCAGCCGGGAGGGGTCCGAAGCAGATACGCAGTATTTT. Its translation: CASSREGSEADTQYF. The chain recombines TRBV4-3 with TRBJ2-3, with 7 bases lining up with TRBD2. Trimming removed 4 bases from V and 4 bases from J; junction bases left unmatched: 8. Germline-derived CDR1 and CDR2 are LGHNA and YSLEER. The CDR3 sequence is 15 residues long.

Ten or more counts support this clonotype. The chain employs TRBV7-2 and TRBJ2-5; tentative D call: TRBD2 (6 bases). This CDR3 region has 13 residues. V dropped 3 bases and J dropped 5 bases, with 10 bases sitting between them. The germline V gene encodes CDR1 SGHTA and CDR2 FQGNSA. CDR3 sequence reads: CASSFGTQETQYF. Here the CDR3 DNA reads TGTGCCAGCAGCTTCGGGACTCAGGAGACCCAGTACTTC.

This clonotype was counted ten times or more. J is TRBJ1-6 and V is TRBV5-5, with 9 bases matching TRBD1. The CDR3 loop spans 15 amino acids. Germline V gives CDR1 SGHKS, CDR2 YYEKEE (reference sequence). The V segment lost 0 bases and the J segment 9 bases; nucleotides outside the gene matches: 4. CDR3 sequence (DNA): TGTGCCAGCAGCTTGGAGGGACAGGGCCCTTCACCCCTCCACTTT. Residues: CASSLEGQGPSPLHF. The full variable domain, its missing parts supplied by reference TRBV5-5 and TRBJ1-6, is DAGVTQSPTHLIKTRGQQVTLRCSPISGHKSVSWYQQVLGQGPQFIFQYYEKEERGRGNFPDRFSARQFPNYSSELNVNALLLGDSALYLCASSLEGQGPSPLHFGNGTRLTVT.

This clonotype was observed many times. The V call is TRBV7-2, the J call TRBJ2-1, with D possibly TRBD1 on 6 matching bases. V was shortened by 5 bases and J by 4 bases, with 6 bases between the two germline ends. CDR3 length: 12 residues. Germline V gene sequence: CDR1 SGHTA, CDR2 FQGNSA. The CDR3 region is CASSGQYNEQFF. CDR3 sequence (DNA): TGTGCCAGCAGCGGACAGTACAATGAGCAGTTCTTC.

For this clonotype: This may be a read error: a much more frequent sequence differs by one nucleotide. CDR3: CVIRSGTDNSPLHF. The DNA of the CDR3 is TGTGTCATCAGATCCGGGACAGATAATTCACCCCTCCACTTT. The V call is TRBV10-3, the J call TRBJ1-6; TRBD1 matches at 7 bases. CDR1 and CDR2 (germline): ENHRY, SYGVKD. The CDR3 sequence is 14 residues long.

This clonotype showed up just a few times. This may arise from a read error, as a much more abundant clone is one base away. The conserved closing phenylalanine or tryptophan is absent in this CDR3, likely reflecting a read error. The V and J genes are TRBV7-2 and TRBJ2-7; D gene unclear. Trimming left V 6 bases short and J 0 bases short, with 12 bases between. This CDR3 comprises 14 residues. Germline CDR1 reads SGHTA; CDR2 reads FQGNSA. DNA of the CDR3: TGTGCCAGCAGGCGTACAGTGAGCTCCTACGAGCAGTACCTC. This codes for CASRRTVSSYEQYL.

The table lists this clonotype with many counts. The chain links TRBV6-5 to TRBJ1-5; D is ambiguous. From germline, CDR1 is MNHEY and CDR2 SVGAGI. This CDR3 has 12 residues. V lost 2 bases, J lost 3 bases, and 2 bases lay in between. This CDR3 reads CASSYINQPQHF. CDR3 nucleotides: TGTGCCAGCAGTTACATCAATCAGCCCCAGCATTTT.

In its sample, this clonotype was seen many times. This rearrangement joins TRBV5-1 to TRBJ2-5; 7 bases are shared with TRBD1. CDR1 and CDR2 from the germline V gene are SGHRS and YFSETQ. After removal of 3 bases from V and 5 bases from J, the junction contained 4 bases not matched to a gene. The CDR3 consists of 13 residues. CDR3: CASSSTGRETQYF. CDR3 nucleotide sequence: TGCGCCAGCAGCTCGACAGGGCGGGAGACCCAGTACTTC.

This clonotype was detected ten times or more. The J gene is TRBJ2-1, the V gene TRBV28, with a possible D match to TRBD2 (7 bases). The CDR3 is 16 residues long. The V gene lost 3 bases and the J gene lost 5 bases, with 17 bases spanning the gap. The germline V gene encodes CDR1 MDHEN and CDR2 SYDVKM. The CDR3 loop is CASSFRLRGPNNEQFF. The CDR3 DNA reads TGTGCCAGCAGTTTTCGATTGCGGGGGCCAAACAATGAGCAGTTCTTC.

This clonotype occurred many times. The chain combines TRBV12-3 or TRBV12-4 with TRBJ2-2; D ambiguous. This CDR3 is built from 13 residues. Trimming pared 7 bases from V and 0 bases from J, leaving 6 bases between. The CDR3 spells CASIGANTGELFF. In DNA form, the CDR3 reads TGTGCCAGCATCGGAGCGAACACCGGGGAGCTGTTTTTT.

This clonotype was counted only a few times. CDR3 nucleotide sequence: TGTGCCACCTGGGTTGAGGCGAATTCACCCCTCCACTTT. It specifies CATWVEANSPLHF. This chain uses TRBV24-1 with TRBJ1-6, with D unclear. Germline values: CDR1 KGHDR, CDR2 SFDVKD. Trimming took 9 bases from V and 7 from J, leaving 12 bases between them. The CDR3 runs 13 residues.

In its sample, this clonotype was seen many times. This chain uses TRBV6-2 or TRBV6-3 with TRBJ2-7, with D unclear. The CDR3 runs to 13 residues. V dropped 10 bases and J dropped 2 bases, with 15 bases sitting between them. In germline, CDR1 is MNHEY, CDR2 SVGEGT. The CDR3 reads CATLWAPTYEQYF. The DNA of the CDR3 is TGTGCCACCCTATGGGCACCAACCTACGAGCAGTACTTC.

This clonotype was seen repeatedly, ten times or more. J is TRBJ2-1 and V is TRBV5-1, with TRBD2 matching over 11 bases. The ends lost 3 bases at V and 5 bases at J; junction bases unmatched: 4. The CDR3 consists of 15 residues. CDR1 and CDR2 (germline): SGHRS, YFSETQ. The CDR3 bases are TGCGCCAGCAGCTCCCTGGGACTAGCGGACAATGAGCAGTTCTTC. As protein: CASSSLGLADNEQFF.

This clonotype has a count of ten or more. V and J are TRBV20-1 and TRBJ2-6; D unclear. The CDR3 is 10 residues long. Germline CDR1 is DFQATT and CDR2 is SNEGSKA (reference sequence). The CDR3 loop is CVAGANVLTF. The CDR3, as DNA: TGCGTAGCTGGGGCCAACGTCCTGACTTTC.